A selection of T cell receptor beta chains follows, all from one sample in a study of T cells in Graves' hyperthyroidism and ophthalmopathy. TCRdb reprocessed the multiplex PCR reads via MiXCR and lists one record per CDR3 protein. Altogether around 500,000 distinct CDR3 sequences are present, 20% to 25% being singletons, with the ten largest covering less than 65%. Sequences were obtained from blood. Source of these receptors: a woman in her 70s with Graves' ophthalmopathy. The CDR3 runs from the conserved cysteine through the conserved F or W. A D gene is named only where the DNA matches it firmly. Expanded clones are given a class, and other clones once, few, many or no size at all.

CDR3 DNA: TGTGCCTGGACTGACTCGGACACTGAAGCTTTCTTT
CDR3 protein: CAWTDSDTEAFF
D gene: NA
J gene: TRBJ1-1
V gene: TRBV30
clone size: NA

CDR3 DNA: TGTGCCAGCAGCTTAGTTGCGCAGTATTTT
CDR3 protein: CASSLVAQYF
D gene: NA
J gene: TRBJ2-3
V gene: TRBV11-2
clone size: many

CDR3 DNA: TGTGCCATCAGTGAGAGGCAGGACGAGCAGTACTTC
CDR3 protein: CAISERQDEQYF
D gene: NA
J gene: TRBJ2-7
V gene: TRBV10-3
clone size: few

CDR3 DNA: TGTGCCAGCAGTCCCTACATAGCCAAAAACATTCAGTACTTC
CDR3 protein: CASSPYIAKNIQYF
D gene: NA
J gene: TRBJ2-4
V gene: TRBV12-3/TRBV12-4
clone size: few

CDR3 DNA: TGTGCCAGCAACATCGGTCCGATGGACCCGACCCCTCAGGATGAGCAGTTCTTC
CDR3 protein: CASNIGPMDPTPQDEQFF
D gene: NA
J gene: TRBJ2-1
V gene: TRBV6-2/TRBV6-3
clone size: few

CDR3 DNA: TGTGCCAGCAGCGTAGGAGGGGGTGAGCAGTTCTTC
CDR3 protein: CASSVGGGEQFF
D gene: NA
J gene: TRBJ2-1
V gene: TRBV9
clone size: NA

CDR3 DNA: TGTGCCAGCAGTCGACCGCACCAAGAGACCCAGTACTTC
CDR3 protein: CASSRPHQETQYF
D gene: NA
J gene: TRBJ2-5
V gene: TRBV6-2/TRBV6-3
clone size: NA

CDR3 DNA: TGTGCCAGCAGCCAAGATCGGACGGGACTGGGGACAGATACGCAGTATTTT
CDR3 protein: CASSQDRTGLGTDTQYF
D gene: NA
J gene: TRBJ2-3
V gene: TRBV14
clone size: NA

CDR3 DNA: TGTGCCAGTAGTCCTCCGCGGACTAGCGGGAACAACATTCAGTACTTC
CDR3 protein: CASSPPRTSGNNIQYF
D gene: TRBD2
J gene: TRBJ2-4
V gene: TRBV19
clone size: NA

CDR3 DNA: TGCAGTGCTAGGCGGACTAGCGGAGCGGGCTACGAGCAGTACTTC
CDR3 protein: CSARRTSGAGYEQYF
D gene: TRBD2
J gene: TRBJ2-7
V gene: TRBV20-1
clone size: few

CDR3 DNA: TGTGCCAGTAGTAAACGGGAGTACCCAGATACGCAGTATTTT
CDR3 protein: CASSKREYPDTQYF
D gene: NA
J gene: TRBJ2-3
V gene: TRBV19
clone size: NA

CDR3 DNA: TGTGCCAGCAGTCCGGGTGGGGGACAGGGGGCTGCTGAGCAGTTCTTC
CDR3 protein: CASSPGGGQGAAEQFF
D gene: TRBD1
J gene: TRBJ2-1
V gene: TRBV6-1
clone size: NA

CDR3 DNA: TGTGCCAGCAGCTTACAACGGAGTCTGACTTACAATGAGCAGTTCTTC
CDR3 protein: CASSLQRSLTYNEQFF
D gene: NA
J gene: TRBJ2-1
V gene: TRBV7-9
clone size: NA

CDR3 DNA: TGTGCCAGCAGTTTTAAGCCGCTCGGGGAGCTGTTTTTT
CDR3 protein: CASSFKPLGELFF
D gene: NA
J gene: TRBJ2-2
V gene: TRBV28
clone size: many

CDR3 DNA: TGTGCCATCAGTGTGGTAGACTACAATGAGCAGTTCTTC
CDR3 protein: CAISVVDYNEQFF
D gene: NA
J gene: TRBJ2-1
V gene: TRBV10-3
clone size: many

CDR3 DNA: TGTGCCAGCAGCGTACAGGCTGGCTACGAGCAGTACTTC
CDR3 protein: CASSVQAGYEQYF
D gene: NA
J gene: TRBJ2-7
V gene: TRBV9
clone size: NA

CDR3 DNA: TGTGCCAGCAGCCAAGATACCCTAGTCCGCGAGCAGTTCTTC
CDR3 protein: CASSQDTLVREQFF
D gene: NA
J gene: TRBJ2-1
V gene: TRBV3-1
clone size: few

CDR3 DNA: TGCAGTGCTCCCCTATTCGGGAGGGGTACAGATACGCAGTATTTT
CDR3 protein: CSAPLFGRGTDTQYF
D gene: TRBD2
J gene: TRBJ2-3
V gene: TRBV20-1
clone size: NA

CDR3 DNA: TGTGCCAGCAGTGGCCAGGGGGCTAGCGGGTCTTGGGGTGAGCAGTTCTTC
CDR3 protein: CASSGQGASGSWGEQFF
D gene: NA
J gene: TRBJ2-1
V gene: TRBV6-9
clone size: NA

CDR3 DNA: TGTGCCAGCAAAAGACAGGGAAATACGTTACTGTTTTTT
CDR3 protein: CASKRQGNTLLFF
D gene: TRBD1
J gene: TRBJ2-2
V gene: TRBV2
clone size: few